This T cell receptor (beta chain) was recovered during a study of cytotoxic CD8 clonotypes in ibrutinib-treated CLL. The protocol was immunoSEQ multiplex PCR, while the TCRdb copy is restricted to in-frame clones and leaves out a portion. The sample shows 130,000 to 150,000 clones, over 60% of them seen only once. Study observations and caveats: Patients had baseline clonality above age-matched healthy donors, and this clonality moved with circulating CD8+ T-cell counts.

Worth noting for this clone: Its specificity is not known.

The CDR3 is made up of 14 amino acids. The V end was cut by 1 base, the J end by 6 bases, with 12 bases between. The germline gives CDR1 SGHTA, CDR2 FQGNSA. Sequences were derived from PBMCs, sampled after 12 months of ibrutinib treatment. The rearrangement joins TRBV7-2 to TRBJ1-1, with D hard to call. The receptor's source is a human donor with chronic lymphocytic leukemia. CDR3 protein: CASSLGVGLPEAFF. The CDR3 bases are TGTGCCAGCAGCTTAGGGGTGGGATTACCTGAAGCTTTCTTT.